This TCR beta chain was sequenced in a study of cytomegalovirus exposure and HLA in healthy donors. Vbeta (60) and Jbeta (13) primers were used in the PCR. The protocol was immunoSEQ multiplex PCR, while the TCRdb copy is restricted to in-frame clones and leaves out a portion. The data contain approximately 170,000 clones, approximately 84% of them seen just once; the ten biggest clones take up about 2.5%. As concerns this clone: Antigen unknown.

The germline CDR1 and CDR2 sequences are MNHEY and SMNVEV (reference sequence). Trimming cost V 4 bases and J 0 bases, with 12 bases left between them. The length of the CDR3 is 15 residues. Findings and caveats of the study: Researchers catalogued 164 TCR beta chains as cytomegalovirus-associated. A few chains tied to CMV proved CMV antigen-specific in vitro.

This receptor was obtained from a man aged 25 to 40 in good health and CMV-seropositive. Sample: PBMCs. This chain connects TRBV27 to TRBJ1-1, with a weak D call TRBD1 (6 bases). The CDR3 DNA follows: TGTGCCAGCAGTTGGAGTGGGGGCCTGAACACTGAAGCTTTCTTT. It is translated as CASSWSGGLNTEAFF.